This T cell receptor (beta chain) is from a study of cytomegalovirus exposure and HLA in healthy donors. Overall study: The study placed approximately 81% of its roughly 400 genotyped donors in the Caucasian-associated ancestry cluster.

Looked up from germline, CDR1 is LNHDA and CDR2 is SQIVND (reference sequence). The V gene lost 4 bases and the J gene lost 2 bases, with 15 bases spanning the gap. CDR3 size: 15 residues. The sample holds a few counts of this clone. What it recognizes is unknown. Primers for the PCR totalled 60 Vbeta and 13 Jbeta. The assay was immunoSEQ multiplex PCR, and TCRdb's table has in-frame clones only and misses some. The profile shows under 130,000 clones, 10% to 15% of them singletons. The study, taken as a whole, reports: Researchers counted around 170 TCR beta chains as cytomegalovirus-associated.

The chain recombines TRBV19 with TRBJ2-7, with D perhaps TRBD2 (6 bases). Sample: PBMCs. This clonotype originated in a man aged 40-55 years in good health and CMV-seropositive. CDR3 protein: CASSTTSSGAYEQYF. The CDR3 DNA reads TGTGCCAGTAGTACCACTTCTTCGGGAGCCTACGAGCAGTACTTC.